The 17 T cell receptor beta chains in this list originate from one sample, sequenced in a study of molecular identifiers for immune sequencing clone quantification. TCRdb re-called the PCR reads through MiXCR, storing one row per CDR3 protein. The sample carries over 300,000 distinct CDR3 sequences, about 23% recorded once. The source material was naive CD8+ T cells from blood, with Jurkat cell RNA spiked in. Subset described: FACS-sorted CD8+CD4-CCR7+CD45RA+ naive T cells. These receptors were taken from a human donor in good health. Some libraries in this study had Jurkat cell RNA spiked in.

This clonotype occurred many times. The chain joins TRBV28 to TRBJ2-1; a possible D gene is TRBD2 (6 bases). Trimming cost V 4 bases and J 3 bases, with 13 bases left between them. Germline loops: CDR1 MDHEN, CDR2 SYDVKM. The CDR3 totals 15 residues. This CDR3 reads CASSSRRELYNEQFF. The DNA of the CDR3 is TGTGCCAGCAGTTCCCGCCGGGAGCTCTACAATGAGCAGTTCTTC.

Comments on this clonotype: This sequence may be a read error, since a much larger clone differs from it by one base. The conserved phenylalanine or tryptophan normally closing the CDR3 is absent here, so this likely arose from a read error. V and J are TRBV5-3 and TRBJ1-5; D call uncertain. TRBV5-3 is given ORF status, its function remaining uncertain. The CDR3 totals 16 residues. The CDR3 DNA reads as TGTGCCAGCAGCTTCCTCGACGGCTGGAGCAATCAGCCCCAGCATTCT. Translating gives CASSFLDGWSNQPQHS.

This clonotype was seen ten or more times. The chain links TRBV7-2 to TRBJ2-1; 9 nucleotides match TRBD1. The CDR3 has 18 amino acids. V gave up 4 bases and J gave up 3 bases; unmatched junction bases: 13. CDR1 and CDR2 (germline): SGHTA, FQGNSA. The CDR3 sequence is CASSWGPGQGTLYNEQFF. CDR3 DNA sequence: TGTGCCAGCAGCTGGGGCCCGGGACAGGGAACCCTCTACAATGAGCAGTTCTTC. Full variable domain (outside the CDR3, taken from reference TRBV7-2 and TRBJ2-1): GAGVSQSPSNKVTEKGKDVELRCDPISGHTALYWYRQSLGQGLEFLIYFQGNSAPDKSGLPSDRFSAERTGGSVSTLTIQRTQQEDSAVYLCASSWGPGQGTLYNEQFFGPGTRLTVL.

As to this clonotype: Relative to the germline gene, one junction end is altered; a read error may explain this. The V gene is TRBV27, the J gene TRBJ2-7; tentative D call: TRBD1 (9 bases). The CDR3 has 21 residues. Per germline, CDR1 MNHEY and CDR2 SMNVEV (reference sequence). This CDR3 reads CASSLYWTGAPERTSSNEQYF. The CDR3 DNA reads TGTGCCAGCAGTTTATACTGGACAGGGGCCCCTGAAAGGACTAGCTCCAACGAGCAGTACTTC.

This clonotype was counted ten times or more. The chain is built from TRBV6-2 or TRBV6-3 and TRBJ2-1, with 12 bases that match TRBD1. The CDR3 has 16 residues. Per the germline V gene, CDR1 is MNHEY and CDR2 is SVGEGT. The V gene end was trimmed by 5 bases and the J gene end by 2 bases; junction bases not matched to a gene: 4. CDR3 region: CASSPGQGAAYNEQFF. The DNA of the CDR3 is TGTGCCAGCAGTCCGGGACAGGGGGCGGCCTACAATGAGCAGTTCTTC.

Concerning this clonotype itself: Because it lacks the conserved phenylalanine or tryptophan at the end, this CDR3 is likely a read error. V and J are TRBV4-2 and TRBJ1-1; D might be TRBD1 (5 bases). The CDR3 consists of 14 residues. Between the trimmed V and J ends, which lost 1 base and 2 bases, there was a span of 8 bases. Germline loops: CDR1 LGHNA, CDR2 YNFKEQ. The CDR3 DNA reads TGTGCCAGCAGCCAAGGGACACCTAACACTGAAGCTTTCTTG. Translated: CASSQGTPNTEAFL.

Comments on this clonotype: Being one base from a much bigger clone, this may be a read error. The rearrangement joins TRBV5-1 to TRBJ2-1; 7 bases map to TRBD1. This CDR3 is 17 amino acids long. CDR1 SGHRS and CDR2 YFSETQ come from the germline V gene. The CDR3 protein is CASSPFGTASSCNEQFF. Here the CDR3 DNA reads TGCGCCAGCAGCCCTTTCGGGACAGCCAGCTCCTGCAATGAGCAGTTCTTC.

This clonotype was counted ten times or more. The rearrangement uses TRBV25-1 and TRBJ1-2; the match to TRBD1 covers 9 bases. The J segment lost 4 bases and the V segment lost 1 base, leaving 13 bases of the junction unmatched. CDR1 is MGHDK, CDR2 SYGVNS, per germline. This CDR3 is built from 18 residues. The CDR3 spells CASSELAPGQGRAYGYTF. The CDR3 DNA is TGTGCCAGCAGTGAATTAGCCCCGGGACAGGGCCGGGCCTATGGCTACACCTTC.

This clonotype came up a few times. The chain carries TRBV7-9 and TRBJ2-7, with 9 nucleotides matching TRBD2. With V trimmed by 4 bases and J by 7 bases, 11 bases remained unmatched. The CDR3 is made up of 15 amino acids. Germline lookup yields CDR1 SEHNR and CDR2 FQNEAQ (reference sequence). CDR3 sequence: CASSSRASGTGEQYF. The CDR3 region has the DNA TGTGCCAGCAGCTCTAGGGCTAGCGGGACCGGTGAGCAGTACTTC.

This clonotype was detected a few times. Since a much larger clone is just one base distant, this may be a read error. The rearrangement joins TRBV29-1 to TRBJ2-3, with a possible D match to TRBD2 (6 bases). The CDR3 has 15 amino acids. Germline V gene sequence: CDR1 SQVTM, CDR2 ANQGSEA. The CDR3 DNA follows: TGCAGCGTGGCCGGAGGGGAGGCATTTACAGATACGCGGTATTTT. Protein sequence: CSVAGGEAFTDTRYF.

This clonotype was recorded at least ten times. The chain has TRBV21-1 and TRBJ2-3; the table's D call, TRBD2, was not checked against the DNA. TRBV21-1 represents a pseudogene. The CDR3 covers 16 residues. CDR3 sequence: CASSKGERRLSDTQYF. In DNA form, the CDR3 reads TGTGCCAGCAGCAAAGGAGAGCGGAGGCTGTCAGATACGCAGTATTTT.

This sequence joins TRBV6-1 and TRBJ2-1, with 8 nucleotides matching TRBD2. The CDR3 is 16 residues long. Per the germline V gene, CDR1 is MNHNS and CDR2 is SASEGT. V gave up 1 base and J gave up 8 bases; unmatched junction bases: 10. This CDR3 is CASSEGPAGVAYEQFF. The CDR3 region has the DNA TGTGCCAGCAGTGAAGGCCCAGCGGGAGTCGCGTATGAGCAGTTCTTC.

The sample holds many counts of this clonotype. V gene TRBV6-2 or TRBV6-3 combines with J gene TRBJ1-1; possibly TRBD1 for D (6 bases). CDR1 is MNHEY, CDR2 SVGEGT, per germline. The CDR3 totals 14 residues. The V end lost 4 bases, the J end lost 2 bases, and 11 bases lay between the germline ends. The CDR3 DNA reads TGTGCCAGCAGTTTTTGGGGGGCCAACACTGAAGCTTTCTTT. This gives the protein CASSFWGANTEAFF.

Note on this clonotype: A much larger clone lies a single base off, so this may be a read error. The chain uses TRBV5-3 and TRBJ1-1; D remains unclear. Being an ORF, TRBV5-3 has a function that is uncertain. The CDR3 length is 15 residues. The CDR3 nucleotides read TGTGCCAGCAGCTTGGATTCAGATATGGACACTGAAGCTTTCTTT. Its translation is CASSLDSDMDTEAFF.

This clonotype was picked up many times. The chain has TRBV7-6 and TRBJ2-7, with 7 bases lining up with TRBD2. After removal of 5 bases from V and 7 bases from J, the junction contained 5 bases not matched to a gene. There are 12 residues in the CDR3. Germline V CDR1 and CDR2: SGHVS, FNYEAQ. The DNA of the CDR3 is TGTGCCAGCAGCCCCGGGACTACTGAGCAGTACTTC. Translation gives CASSPGTTEQYF.

Concerning this clonotype itself: One base away lies a much larger clone, so this may be a sequencing read error. The chain couples TRBV9 to TRBJ1-1; D not certain. CDR1 and CDR2 (germline): SGDLS, YYNGEE. CDR3 length: 16 amino acids. The chain's CDR3 is CACSVESVEKNTEAFF. DNA of the CDR3: TGTGCCTGCAGCGTAGAATCAGTGGAGAAGAACACTGAAGCTTTCTTT.

Points on this clonotype: The conserved phenylalanine or tryptophan normally closing the CDR3 is absent here, so this likely arose from a read error. The rearrangement joins TRBV7-9 to TRBJ2-3, with D uncertain. Trimming removed 6 bases from V and 2 bases from J, with 12 bases in between. Germline values: CDR1 SEHNR, CDR2 FQNEAQ (reference sequence). This CDR3 has 14 amino acids. The CDR3 nucleotides read TGTGCCAGCAGGAGCCGGGCCCTCACAGATACGCAGTATATT. Protein product: CASRSRALTDTQYI.